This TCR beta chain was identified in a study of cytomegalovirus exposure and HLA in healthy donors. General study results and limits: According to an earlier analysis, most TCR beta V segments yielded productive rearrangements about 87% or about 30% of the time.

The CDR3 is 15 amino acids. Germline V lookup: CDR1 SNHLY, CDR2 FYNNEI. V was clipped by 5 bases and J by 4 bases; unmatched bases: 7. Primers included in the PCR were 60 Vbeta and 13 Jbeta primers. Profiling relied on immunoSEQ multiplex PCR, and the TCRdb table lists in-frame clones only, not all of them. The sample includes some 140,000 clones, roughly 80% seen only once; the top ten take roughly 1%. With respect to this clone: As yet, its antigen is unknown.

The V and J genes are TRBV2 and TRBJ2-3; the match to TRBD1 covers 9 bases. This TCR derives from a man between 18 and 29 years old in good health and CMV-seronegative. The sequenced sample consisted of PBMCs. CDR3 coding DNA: TGTGCCAGCAGTACGGACAGGGGCGGTGCAGATACGCAGTATTTT. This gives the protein CASSTDRGGADTQYF.